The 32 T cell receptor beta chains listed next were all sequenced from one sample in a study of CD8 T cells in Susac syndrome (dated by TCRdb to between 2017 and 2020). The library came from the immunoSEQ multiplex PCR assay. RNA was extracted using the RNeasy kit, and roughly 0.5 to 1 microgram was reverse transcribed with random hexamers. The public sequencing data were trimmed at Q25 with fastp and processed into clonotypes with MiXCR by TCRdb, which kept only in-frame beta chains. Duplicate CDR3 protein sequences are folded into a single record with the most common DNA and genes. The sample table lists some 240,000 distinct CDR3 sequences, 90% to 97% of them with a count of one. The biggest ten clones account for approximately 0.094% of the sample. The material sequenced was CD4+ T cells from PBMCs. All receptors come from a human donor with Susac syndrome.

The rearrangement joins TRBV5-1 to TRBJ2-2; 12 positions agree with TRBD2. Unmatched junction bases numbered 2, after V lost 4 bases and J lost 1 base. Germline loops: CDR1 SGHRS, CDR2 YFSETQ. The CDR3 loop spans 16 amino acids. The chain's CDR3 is CASSRLAGVNTGELFF. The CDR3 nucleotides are TGCGCCAGCAGCAGACTAGCGGGAGTGAACACCGGGGAGCTGTTTTTT.

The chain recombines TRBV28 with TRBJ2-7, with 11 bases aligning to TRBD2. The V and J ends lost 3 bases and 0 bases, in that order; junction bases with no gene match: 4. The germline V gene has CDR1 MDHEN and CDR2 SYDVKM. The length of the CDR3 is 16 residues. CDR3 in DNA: TGTGCCAGCAGTTTGGCCGGGACTAGCGGCTCCTACGAGCAGTACTTC. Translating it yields CASSLAGTSGSYEQYF.

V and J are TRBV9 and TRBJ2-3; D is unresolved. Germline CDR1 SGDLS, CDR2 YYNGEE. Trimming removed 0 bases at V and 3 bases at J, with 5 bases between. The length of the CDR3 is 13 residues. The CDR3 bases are TGTGCCAGCAGCGTAGAGAGGACAGATACGCAGTATTTT. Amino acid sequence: CASSVERTDTQYF.

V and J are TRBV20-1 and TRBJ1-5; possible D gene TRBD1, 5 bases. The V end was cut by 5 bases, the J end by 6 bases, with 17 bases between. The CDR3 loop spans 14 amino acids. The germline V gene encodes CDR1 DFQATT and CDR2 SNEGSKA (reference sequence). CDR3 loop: CSARRTGVGQPQHF. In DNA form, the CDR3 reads TGCAGTGCTCGAAGGACGGGGGTCGGTCAGCCCCAGCATTTT.

In nucleotides, the CDR3 is TGTGCCTGGAGTTTGTCCTACGGCTACACCTTC. This translates into CAWSLSYGYTF. The chain uses TRBV30 and TRBJ1-2; D gene uncertain. CDR3 length: 11 amino acids. V was clipped by 2 bases and J by 8 bases, with 9 bases between them. The germline V gene encodes CDR1 GTSNPN and CDR2 SVGIG (reference sequence).

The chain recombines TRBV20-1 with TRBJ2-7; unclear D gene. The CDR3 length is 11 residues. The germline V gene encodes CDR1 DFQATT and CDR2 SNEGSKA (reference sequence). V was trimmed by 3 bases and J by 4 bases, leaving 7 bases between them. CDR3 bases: TGCAGTGCTAGTGAGAGGTACGAGCAGTACTTC. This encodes CSASERYEQYF.

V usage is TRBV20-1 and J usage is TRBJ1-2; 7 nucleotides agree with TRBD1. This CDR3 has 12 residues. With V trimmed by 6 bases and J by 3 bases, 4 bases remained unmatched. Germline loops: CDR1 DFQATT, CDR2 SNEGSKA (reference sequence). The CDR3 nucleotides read TGCAGTGCCGGGGACAGAGACTATGGCTACACCTTC. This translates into CSAGDRDYGYTF.

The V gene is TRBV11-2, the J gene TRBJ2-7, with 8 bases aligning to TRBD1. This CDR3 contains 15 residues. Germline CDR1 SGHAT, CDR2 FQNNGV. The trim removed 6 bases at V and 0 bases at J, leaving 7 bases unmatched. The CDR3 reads CASRLGQGHSYEQYF. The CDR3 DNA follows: TGTGCCAGCAGGCTAGGACAGGGCCACTCCTACGAGCAGTACTTC.

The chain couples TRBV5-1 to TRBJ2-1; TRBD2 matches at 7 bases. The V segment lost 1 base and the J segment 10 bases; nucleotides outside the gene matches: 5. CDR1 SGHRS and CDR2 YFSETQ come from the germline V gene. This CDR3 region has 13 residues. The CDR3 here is CASSLFAGEEQFF. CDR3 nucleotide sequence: TGCGCCAGCAGCTTGTTCGCGGGAGAGGAGCAGTTCTTC.

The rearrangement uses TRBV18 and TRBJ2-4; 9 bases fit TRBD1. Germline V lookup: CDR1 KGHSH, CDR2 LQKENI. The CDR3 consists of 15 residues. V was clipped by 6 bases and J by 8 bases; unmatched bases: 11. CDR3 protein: CASSGPGTGQDIQYF. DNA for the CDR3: TGTGCCAGCTCGGGACCGGGGACAGGGCAGGACATTCAGTACTTC.

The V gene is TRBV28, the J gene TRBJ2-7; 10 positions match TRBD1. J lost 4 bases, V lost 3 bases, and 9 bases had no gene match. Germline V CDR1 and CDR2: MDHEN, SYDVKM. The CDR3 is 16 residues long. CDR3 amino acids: CASSFPLDRGNYEQYF. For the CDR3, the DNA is TGTGCCAGCAGTTTCCCCTTGGACAGGGGGAATTACGAGCAGTACTTC.

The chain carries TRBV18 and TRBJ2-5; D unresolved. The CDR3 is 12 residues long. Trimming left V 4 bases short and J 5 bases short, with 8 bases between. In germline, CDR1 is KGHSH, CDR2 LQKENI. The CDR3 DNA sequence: TGTGCCAGCTCACAGGCTATCGAGACCCAGTACTTC. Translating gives CASSQAIETQYF.

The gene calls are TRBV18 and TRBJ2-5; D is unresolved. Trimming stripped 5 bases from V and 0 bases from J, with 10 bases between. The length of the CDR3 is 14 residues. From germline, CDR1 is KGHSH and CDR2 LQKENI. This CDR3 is CASSELLYQETQYF. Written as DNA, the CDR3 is TGTGCCAGCTCAGAACTCCTGTACCAAGAGACCCAGTACTTC.

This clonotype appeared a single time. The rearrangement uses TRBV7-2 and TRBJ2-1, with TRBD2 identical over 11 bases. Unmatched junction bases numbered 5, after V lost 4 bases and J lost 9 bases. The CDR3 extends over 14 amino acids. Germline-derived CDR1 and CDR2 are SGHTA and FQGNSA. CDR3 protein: CASSSEGTSGEQFF. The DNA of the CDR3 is TGTGCCAGCAGCTCGGAGGGGACTAGCGGTGAGCAGTTCTTC.

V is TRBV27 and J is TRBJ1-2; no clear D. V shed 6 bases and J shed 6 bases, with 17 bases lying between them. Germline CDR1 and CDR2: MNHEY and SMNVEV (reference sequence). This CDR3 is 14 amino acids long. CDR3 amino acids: CASSQSHWFNGYTF. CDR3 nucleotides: TGTGCCAGCAGCCAATCCCATTGGTTCAATGGCTACACCTTC.

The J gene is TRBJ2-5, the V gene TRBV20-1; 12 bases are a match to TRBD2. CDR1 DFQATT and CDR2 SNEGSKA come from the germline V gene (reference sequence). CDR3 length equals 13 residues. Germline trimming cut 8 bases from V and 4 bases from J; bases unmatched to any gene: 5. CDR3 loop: CSTGTSGLETQYF. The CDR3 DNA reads TGCAGTACCGGGACTAGCGGGTTAGAGACCCAGTACTTC.

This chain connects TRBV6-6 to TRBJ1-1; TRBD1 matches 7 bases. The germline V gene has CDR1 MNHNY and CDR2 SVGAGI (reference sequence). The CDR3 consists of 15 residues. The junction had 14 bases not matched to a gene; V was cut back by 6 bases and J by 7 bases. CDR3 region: CASSDIQGEQGEAFF. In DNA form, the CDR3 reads TGTGCCAGCAGCGATATCCAGGGGGAACAGGGTGAAGCTTTCTTT.

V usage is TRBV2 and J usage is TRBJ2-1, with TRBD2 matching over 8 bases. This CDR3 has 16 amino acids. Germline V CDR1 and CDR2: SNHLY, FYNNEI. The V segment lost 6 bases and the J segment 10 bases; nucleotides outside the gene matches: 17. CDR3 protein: CASSGAGLVLTGEQFF. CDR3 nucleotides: TGTGCCAGCAGCGGGGCGGGACTAGTTCTGACGGGCGAGCAGTTCTTC.

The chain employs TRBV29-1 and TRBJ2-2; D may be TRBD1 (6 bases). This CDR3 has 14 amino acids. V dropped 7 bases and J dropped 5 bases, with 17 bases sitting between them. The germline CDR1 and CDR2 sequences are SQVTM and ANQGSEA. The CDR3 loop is CSALGTRGTGELFF. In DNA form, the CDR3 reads TGCAGCGCTCTAGGGACAAGAGGGACCGGGGAGCTGTTTTTT.

The CDR3 sequence is CASSVGTSGPKTQYF. The CDR3 DNA reads TGTGCCAGCAGCGTCGGGACTAGCGGGCCCAAGACCCAGTACTTC. This chain joins TRBV7-6 and TRBJ2-5, with 12 positions matching TRBD2. The CDR3 has 15 residues. From germline, CDR1 is SGHVS and CDR2 FNYEAQ. V lost 5 bases to trimming and J lost 6 bases; unmatched junction nucleotides: 7.

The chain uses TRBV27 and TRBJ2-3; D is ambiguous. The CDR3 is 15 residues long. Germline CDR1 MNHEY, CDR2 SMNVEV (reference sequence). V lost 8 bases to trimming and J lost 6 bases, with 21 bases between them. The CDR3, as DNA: TGTGCCAGCTCGGTGCACGCCGGCCGGTGGGATACGCAGTATTTT. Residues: CASSVHAGRWDTQYF.

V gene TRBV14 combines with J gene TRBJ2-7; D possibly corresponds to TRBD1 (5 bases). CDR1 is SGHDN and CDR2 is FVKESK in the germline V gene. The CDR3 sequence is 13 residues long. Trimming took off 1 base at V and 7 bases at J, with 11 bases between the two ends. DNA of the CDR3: TGTGCCAGCAGCCAAGTTAGGGGAAATGAGCAGTACTTC. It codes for CASSQVRGNEQYF.

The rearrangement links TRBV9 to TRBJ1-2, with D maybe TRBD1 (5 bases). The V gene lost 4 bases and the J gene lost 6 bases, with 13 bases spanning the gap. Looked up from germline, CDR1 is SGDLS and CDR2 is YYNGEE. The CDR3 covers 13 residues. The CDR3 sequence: CASSPLRVDGYTF. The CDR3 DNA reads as TGTGCCAGCAGCCCCCTCAGGGTCGATGGCTACACCTTC. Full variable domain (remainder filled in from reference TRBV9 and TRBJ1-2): DSGVTQTPKHLITATGQRVTLRCSPRSGDLSVYWYQQSLDQGLQFLIQYYNGEERAKGNILERFSAQQFPDLHSELNLSSLELGDSALYFCASSPLRVDGYTFGSGTRLTVV.

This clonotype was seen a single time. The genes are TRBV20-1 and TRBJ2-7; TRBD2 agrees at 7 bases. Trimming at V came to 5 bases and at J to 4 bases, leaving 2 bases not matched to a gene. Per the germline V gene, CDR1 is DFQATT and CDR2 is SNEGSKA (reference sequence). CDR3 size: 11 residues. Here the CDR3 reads CSAEGLYEQYF. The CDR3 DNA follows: TGCAGTGCTGAGGGACTATACGAGCAGTACTTC.

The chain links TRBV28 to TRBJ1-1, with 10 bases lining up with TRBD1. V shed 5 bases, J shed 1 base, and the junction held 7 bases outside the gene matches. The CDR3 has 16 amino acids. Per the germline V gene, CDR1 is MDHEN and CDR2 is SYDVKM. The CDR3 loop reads CASSRDRGLPNTEAFF. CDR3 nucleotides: TGTGCCAGCAGTAGGGACAGGGGATTACCGAACACTGAAGCTTTCTTT.

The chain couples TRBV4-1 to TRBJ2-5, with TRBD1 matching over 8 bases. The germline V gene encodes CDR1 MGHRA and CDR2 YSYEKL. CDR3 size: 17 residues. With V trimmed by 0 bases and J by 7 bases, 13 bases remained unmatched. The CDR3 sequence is CASSQDRSGRGLGTQYF. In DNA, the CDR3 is TGCGCCAGCAGCCAAGATCGATCGGGCAGGGGGCTGGGGACCCAGTACTTC.

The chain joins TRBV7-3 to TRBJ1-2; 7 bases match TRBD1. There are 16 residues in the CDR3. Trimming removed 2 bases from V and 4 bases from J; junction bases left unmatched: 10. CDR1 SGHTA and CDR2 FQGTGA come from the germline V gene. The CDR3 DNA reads TGTGCCAGCAGCTTAGTGGGTCCGGGACAGTCCTATGGCTACACCTTC. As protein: CASSLVGPGQSYGYTF.

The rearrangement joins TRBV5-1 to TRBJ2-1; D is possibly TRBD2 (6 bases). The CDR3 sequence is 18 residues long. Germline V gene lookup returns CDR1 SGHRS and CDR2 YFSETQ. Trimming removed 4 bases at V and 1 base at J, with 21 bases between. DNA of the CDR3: TGCGCCAGCAGCCTTACTAGAGCGGGCGTTCGATCCTACAATGAGCAGTTCTTC. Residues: CASSLTRAGVRSYNEQFF.

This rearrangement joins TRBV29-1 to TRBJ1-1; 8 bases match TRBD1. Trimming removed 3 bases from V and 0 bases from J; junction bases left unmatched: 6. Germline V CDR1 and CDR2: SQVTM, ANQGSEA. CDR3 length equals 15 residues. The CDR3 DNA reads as TGCAGCGTTGATGGGACAGGAAGCGTGAACACTGAAGCTTTCTTT. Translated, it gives CSVDGTGSVNTEAFF.

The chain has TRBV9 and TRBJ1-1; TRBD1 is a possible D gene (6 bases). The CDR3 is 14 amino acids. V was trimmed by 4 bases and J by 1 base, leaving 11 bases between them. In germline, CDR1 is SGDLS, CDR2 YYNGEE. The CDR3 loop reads CASSTIQGNTEAFF. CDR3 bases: TGTGCCAGCAGCACAATACAGGGGAACACTGAAGCTTTCTTT.

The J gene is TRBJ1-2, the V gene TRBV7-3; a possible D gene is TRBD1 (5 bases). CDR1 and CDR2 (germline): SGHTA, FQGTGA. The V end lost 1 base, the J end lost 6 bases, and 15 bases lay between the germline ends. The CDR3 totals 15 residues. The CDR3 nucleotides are TGTGCCAGCAGCTTAATGGGGCAGAGTTTCGATGGCTACACCTTC. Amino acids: CASSLMGQSFDGYTF.

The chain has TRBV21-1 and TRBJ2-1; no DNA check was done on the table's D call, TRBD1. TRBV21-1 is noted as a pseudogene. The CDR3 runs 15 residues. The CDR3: CASSPPNRAYNEQFF. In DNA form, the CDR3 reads TGTGCCAGCAGCCCCCCAAACAGGGCGTACAATGAGCAGTTCTTC.